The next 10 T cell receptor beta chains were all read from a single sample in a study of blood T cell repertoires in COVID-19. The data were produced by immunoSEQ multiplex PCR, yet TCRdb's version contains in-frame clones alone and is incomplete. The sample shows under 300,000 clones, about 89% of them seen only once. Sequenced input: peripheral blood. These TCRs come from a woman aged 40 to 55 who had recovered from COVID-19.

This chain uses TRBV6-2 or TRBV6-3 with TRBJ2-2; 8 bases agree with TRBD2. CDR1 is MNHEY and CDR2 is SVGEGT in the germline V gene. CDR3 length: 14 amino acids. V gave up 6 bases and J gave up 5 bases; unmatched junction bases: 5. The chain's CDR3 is CASRPSGSTGELFF. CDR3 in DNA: TGTGCCAGCAGGCCTAGCGGGTCGACCGGGGAGCTGTTTTTT.

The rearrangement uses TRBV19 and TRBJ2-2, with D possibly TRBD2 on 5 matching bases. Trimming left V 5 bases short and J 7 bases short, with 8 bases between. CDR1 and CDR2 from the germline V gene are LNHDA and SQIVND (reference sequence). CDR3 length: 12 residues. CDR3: CASSGLYGELFF. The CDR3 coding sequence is TGTGCCAGTAGTGGACTCTACGGGGAGCTGTTTTTT.

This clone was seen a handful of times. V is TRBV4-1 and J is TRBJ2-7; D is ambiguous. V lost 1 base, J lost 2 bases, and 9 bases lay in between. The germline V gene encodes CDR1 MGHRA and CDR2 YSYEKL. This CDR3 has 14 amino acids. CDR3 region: CASSQAVLAYEQYF. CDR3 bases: TGCGCCAGCAGCCAAGCTGTCCTAGCCTACGAGCAGTACTTC.

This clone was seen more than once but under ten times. The CDR3 loop reads CASSARPLAGGFAYEQYF. CDR3 coding DNA: TGTGCCAGCAGCGCCCGGCCTCTAGCGGGAGGGTTCGCCTACGAGCAGTACTTC. This chain links TRBV7-2 with TRBJ2-7, with 12 positions matching TRBD2. Germline V gives CDR1 SGHTA, CDR2 FQGNSA. Trimming cost V 5 bases and J 2 bases; bases outside gene matches: 13. This CDR3 contains 18 residues.

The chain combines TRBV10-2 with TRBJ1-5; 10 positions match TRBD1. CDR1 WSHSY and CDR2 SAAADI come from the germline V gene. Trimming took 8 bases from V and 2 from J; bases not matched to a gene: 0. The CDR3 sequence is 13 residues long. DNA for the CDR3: TGCGCCAGCGGGACAGGGGGCAATCAGCCCCAGCATTTT. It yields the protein CASGTGGNQPQHF.

CDR3 region: CASSPQWGVGSSRPEKLFF. CDR3 nucleotides: TGCGCCAGCAGCCCCCAGTGGGGGGTTGGATCGAGTCGACCCGAAAAACTGTTTTTT. The rearrangement uses TRBV4-1 and TRBJ1-4; TRBD1 might be the D (5 bases). Germline V gene sequence: CDR1 MGHRA, CDR2 YSYEKL. V was pared by 4 bases and J by 8 bases, with 29 bases between. This CDR3 spans 19 amino acids.

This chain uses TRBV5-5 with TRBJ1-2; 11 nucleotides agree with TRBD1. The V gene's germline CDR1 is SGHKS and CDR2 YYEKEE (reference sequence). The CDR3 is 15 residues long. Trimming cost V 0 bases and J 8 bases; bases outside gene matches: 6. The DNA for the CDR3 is TGTGCCAGCAGCTTGGAACTGGACAGGGGGCTCGGCTACACCTTC. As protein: CASSLELDRGLGYTF.

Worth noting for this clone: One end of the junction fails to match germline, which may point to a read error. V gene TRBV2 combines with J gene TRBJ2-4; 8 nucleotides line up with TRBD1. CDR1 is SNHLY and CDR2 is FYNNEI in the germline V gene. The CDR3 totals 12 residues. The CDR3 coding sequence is TGTGCCAGCAGTGATCTGGGGCAGGGGGCACACTTC. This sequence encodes CASSDLGQGAHF.

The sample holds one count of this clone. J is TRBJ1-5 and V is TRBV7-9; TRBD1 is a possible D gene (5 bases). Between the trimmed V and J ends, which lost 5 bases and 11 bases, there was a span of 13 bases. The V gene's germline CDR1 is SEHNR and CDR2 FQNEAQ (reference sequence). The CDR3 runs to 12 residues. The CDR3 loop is CASSQGQMAQHF. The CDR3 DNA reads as TGTGCCAGCAGCCAGGGTCAGATGGCCCAGCATTTT.

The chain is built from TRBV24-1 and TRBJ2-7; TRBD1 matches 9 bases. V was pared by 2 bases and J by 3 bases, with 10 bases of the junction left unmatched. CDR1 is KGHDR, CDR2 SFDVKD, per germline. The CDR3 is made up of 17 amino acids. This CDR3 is CATSDSSGTGSFYEQYF. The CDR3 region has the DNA TGTGCCACCAGTGATTCTTCCGGGACAGGGAGCTTCTACGAGCAGTACTTC.